Sequencing of this TCR beta chain was carried out in a study of T cells in narcolepsy. About the research overall: Healthy controls were enrolled alongside patients with narcolepsy type 1 or type 2.

The study's findings and limits: No autoreactive T cell clone sequences appeared in some memory CD4+ repertoires. HCRT-specific and TRIB2-specific autoreactive clonotypes appeared among same-patient CSF and blood CD4+ clonotypes. Reportedly, autoreactive clonotypes were serially detected in patients' blood but not controls'.

The protocol was immunoSEQ multiplex PCR, while the TCRdb copy is restricted to in-frame clones and leaves out a portion. The data show some 19,000 clones, just over 85% seen once. About this clone: Its antigen is as yet unknown.

V was clipped by 0 bases and J by 2 bases, with 9 bases between them. The CDR3 contains 15 residues. Germline V gene lookup returns CDR1 SGHRS and CDR2 YFSETQ. This TCR came from a human donor in good health. The rearrangement joins TRBV5-1 to TRBJ2-1; no reliable D call. The sample comprised memory (CD45RA-) CD4+ T cells from blood. This CDR3 is CASSLVGPAYNEQFF. The DNA of the CDR3 is TGCGCCAGCAGCTTGGTTGGGCCCGCCTACAATGAGCAGTTCTTC.